Sequencing of this T cell receptor (beta chain) was carried out in a study of T cells after yellow fever vaccination. This clonotype has a handful of counts. The germline V gene has CDR1 ENHRY and CDR2 SYGVKD. This CDR3 is 13 amino acids long. Trimming removed 9 bases at V and 4 bases at J, with 13 bases between. TCRdb independently ran MiXCR on the 5' RACE reads; one entry per CDR3 protein. The sample lists approximately 510,000 distinct CDR3 sequences, 20% to 25% occurring once. The V and J genes are TRBV10-3 and TRBJ1-3; D unclear. The source material was PBMCs, sampled around 3 weeks after the first yellow fever vaccination. This receptor was obtained from a man in his late teens or twenties who received the YFV17D yellow fever vaccine. CDR3: CAITITLGNTIYF. CDR3 DNA: TGTGCCATTACCATAACCTTGGGAAACACCATATATTTT.